These 8 T cell receptor beta chains came from one sample sequenced in a study of preoperative IRX-2 immunotherapy in early breast cancer. The assay was immunoSEQ multiplex PCR, and TCRdb's table has in-frame clones only and misses some. The sample carries over 20,000 clones, 75% to 90% recorded once. Treatment given: preoperative locoregional IRX-2 cytokine immunotherapy. This specimen was lymph node tissue, taken after IRX-2 immunotherapy. These receptor sequences come from a human donor with breast cancer.

V and J are TRBV30 and TRBJ1-6; the match to TRBD1 covers 9 bases. V shed 0 bases and J 7 bases; nucleotides not matched to a gene: 4. The CDR3 covers 15 residues. Germline loops: CDR1 GTSNPN, CDR2 SVGIG (reference sequence). CDR3 bases: TGTGCCTGGAGTGTTGGCGGGACAGGGAATTCACCCCTCCACTTT. The encoded protein is CAWSVGGTGNSPLHF. Complete variable domain (other parts from reference TRBV30 and TRBJ1-6): SQTIHQWPATLVQPVGSPLSLECTVEGTSNPNLYWYRQAAGRGLQLLFYSVGIGQISSEVPQNLSASRPQDRQFILSSKKLLLSDSGFYLCAWSVGGTGNSPLHFGNGTRLTVT.

As regards this clone: At one end, the junction sequence differs from germline, possibly due to a read error. J is TRBJ2-1 and V is TRBV6-8; D tentatively fits TRBD1 or TRBD2 (7 bases each). Germline lookup yields CDR1 MNHGY and CDR2 SAAAGT. The CDR3 loop spans 15 amino acids. The CDR3 DNA is TGTGCCATCAGTACCCCAGGGGGGGCCTACAATGAGCAGTTCTTC. Translating gives CAISTPGGAYNEQFF.

The rearrangement joins TRBV6-4 to TRBJ2-5; 7 bases line up with TRBD2. The CDR3 consists of 16 residues. CDR1 and CDR2 from the germline V gene are MRHNA and SNTAGT. V shed 3 bases, J shed 7 bases, and the junction held 14 bases outside the gene matches. Written as DNA, the CDR3 is TGTGCCAGCAGTGAAGCGGGGCAGGGTCAGAGGGGGACCCAGTACTTC. The encoded protein is CASSEAGQGQRGTQYF.

This rearrangement joins TRBV28 to TRBJ1-2, with 9 bases fitting TRBD1. This CDR3 spans 16 amino acids. Germline V CDR1 and CDR2: MDHEN, SYDVKM. V lost 3 bases and J lost 4; bases outside the gene matches: 9. The CDR3, as DNA: TGTGCCAGCAGTTTCCTTACAACGGGACAGGGCTATGGCTACACCTTC. It is translated as CASSFLTTGQGYGYTF.

The rearrangement links TRBV19 to TRBJ1-6, with D perhaps TRBD1 (5 bases). CDR1 is LNHDA and CDR2 is SQIVND in the germline V gene (reference sequence). Trimming shortened V by 3 bases and J by 11 bases, and 17 bases separated the two germline ends. The CDR3 has 15 amino acids. As DNA, the CDR3 is TGTGCCAGTAGTATGTTGGCAGGGAAGGTGACACCCCTCCACTTT. It yields the protein CASSMLAGKVTPLHF.

The genes are TRBV18 and TRBJ2-7; D uncertain. CDR3 length equals 14 residues. The V and J ends lost 5 bases and 7 bases respectively, with 18 bases between them. From germline, CDR1 is KGHSH and CDR2 LQKENI. CDR3: CASSLGPGLGEQYF. The CDR3 region has the DNA TGTGCCAGCTCATTGGGCCCGGGTTTAGGGGAGCAGTACTTC. Using reference TRBV18 and TRBJ2-7 for the parts outside the CDR3, the full variable domain is NAGVMQNPRHLVRRRGQEARLRCSPMKGHSHVYWYRQLPEEGLKFMVYLQKENIIDESGMPKERFSAEFPKEGPSILRIQQVVRGDSAAYFCASSLGPGLGEQYFGPGTRLTVT.

V gene TRBV5-1 combines with J gene TRBJ1-4; weak D call: TRBD1 (5 bases). The V gene's germline CDR1 is SGHRS and CDR2 YFSETQ. The CDR3 totals 15 residues. Trimming shortened V by 4 bases and J by 2 bases, and 12 bases separated the two germline ends. DNA of the CDR3: TGCGCCAGCAGCCGGGGCGCAAATACTAATGAAAAACTGTTTTTT. Its protein is CASSRGANTNEKLFF.

The chain combines TRBV5-1 with TRBJ1-4; TRBD1 might be the D (5 bases). Germline CDR1 SGHRS, CDR2 YFSETQ. This CDR3 is 14 amino acids long. V dropped 4 bases and J dropped 4 bases, with 11 bases sitting between them. The CDR3, as DNA: TGCGCCAGCAGCCGGGGACGGCTTAATGAAAAACTGTTTTTT. This translates into CASSRGRLNEKLFF.